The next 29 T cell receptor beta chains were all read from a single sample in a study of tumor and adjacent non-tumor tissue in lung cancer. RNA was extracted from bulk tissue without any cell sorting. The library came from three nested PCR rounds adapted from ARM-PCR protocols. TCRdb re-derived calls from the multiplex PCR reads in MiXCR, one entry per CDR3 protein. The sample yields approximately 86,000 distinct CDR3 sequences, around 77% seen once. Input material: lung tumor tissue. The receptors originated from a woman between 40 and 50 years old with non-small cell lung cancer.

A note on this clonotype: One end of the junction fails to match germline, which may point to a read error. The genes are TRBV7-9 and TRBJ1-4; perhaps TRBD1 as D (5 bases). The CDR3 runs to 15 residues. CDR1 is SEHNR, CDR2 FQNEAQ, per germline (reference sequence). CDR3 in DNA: TGTGTCAGCAGCCCCAGAGACAGACCTAATGAAAAACTGTTTTTC. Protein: CVSSPRDRPNEKLFF.

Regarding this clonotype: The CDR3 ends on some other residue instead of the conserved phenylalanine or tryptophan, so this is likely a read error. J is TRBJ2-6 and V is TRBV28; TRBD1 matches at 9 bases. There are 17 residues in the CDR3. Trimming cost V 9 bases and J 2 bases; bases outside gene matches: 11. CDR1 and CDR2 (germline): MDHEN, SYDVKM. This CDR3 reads CASSAAGTGTGANVLTI. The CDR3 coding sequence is TGTGCCAGTAGTGCGGCCGGGACAGGGACTGGGGCCAACGTCCTGACTATC.

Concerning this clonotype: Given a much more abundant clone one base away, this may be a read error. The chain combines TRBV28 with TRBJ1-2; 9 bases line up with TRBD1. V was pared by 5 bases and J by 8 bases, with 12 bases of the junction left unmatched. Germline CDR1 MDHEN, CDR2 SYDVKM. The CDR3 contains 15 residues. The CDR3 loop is CASSSLNDRGTGYTF. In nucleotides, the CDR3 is TGTGCCAGCAGTAGTTTAAACGACAGGGGGACGGGCTACACCTTC.

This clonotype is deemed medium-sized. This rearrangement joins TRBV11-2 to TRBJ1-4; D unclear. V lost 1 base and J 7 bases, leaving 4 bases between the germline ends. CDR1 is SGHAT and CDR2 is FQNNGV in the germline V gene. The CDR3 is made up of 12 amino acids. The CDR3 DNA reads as TGTGCCAGCAGCTTAGCCGGTGAAAAACTGTTTTTT. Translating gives CASSLAGEKLFF. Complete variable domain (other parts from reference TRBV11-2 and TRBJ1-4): EAGVAQSPRYKIIEKRQSVAFWCNPISGHATLYWYQQILGQGPKLLIQFQNNGVVDDSQLPKDRFSAERLKGVDSTLKIQPAKLEDSAVYLCASSLAGEKLFFGSGTQLSVL.

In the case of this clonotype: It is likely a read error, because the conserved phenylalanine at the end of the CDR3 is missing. This CDR3 reads CASGLGTSGETQYL. The CDR3 DNA reads as TGCGCCAGCGGCCTAGGGACTAGCGGAGAGACCCAGTACTTA. This sequence joins TRBV4-1 and TRBJ2-5, with 11 positions matching TRBD2. CDR3 length: 14 amino acids. Per germline, CDR1 MGHRA and CDR2 YSYEKL. The V and J ends lost 8 bases and 4 bases, in that order; junction bases with no gene match: 6.

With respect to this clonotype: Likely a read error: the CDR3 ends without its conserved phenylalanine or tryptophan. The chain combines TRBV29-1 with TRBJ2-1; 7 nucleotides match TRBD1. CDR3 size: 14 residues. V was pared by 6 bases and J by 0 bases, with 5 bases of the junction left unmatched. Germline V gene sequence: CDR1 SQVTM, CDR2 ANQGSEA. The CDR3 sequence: CSVNRQGSYNEQFL. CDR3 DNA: TGCAGCGTAAACAGACAGGGCTCCTACAATGAGCAGTTCTTA.

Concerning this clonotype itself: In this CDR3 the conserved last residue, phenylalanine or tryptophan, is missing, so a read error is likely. The CDR3 nucleotides are TGTGCCAGCAGTTATTCCCCCCCAGATACGCAGTATCTT. Amino acid sequence: CASSYSPPDTQYL. The rearrangement joins TRBV6-6 to TRBJ2-3, with D unclear. The length of the CDR3 is 13 residues. The V end was cut by 3 bases, the J end by 4 bases, with 8 bases between. CDR1 and CDR2 (germline): MNHNY, SVGAGI (reference sequence).

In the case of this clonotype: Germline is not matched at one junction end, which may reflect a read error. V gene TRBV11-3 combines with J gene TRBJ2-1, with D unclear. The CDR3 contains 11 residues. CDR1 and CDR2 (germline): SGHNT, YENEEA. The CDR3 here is CANSIDANQFF. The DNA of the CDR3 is TGTGCCAACAGCATAGACGCAAACCAGTTCTTC.

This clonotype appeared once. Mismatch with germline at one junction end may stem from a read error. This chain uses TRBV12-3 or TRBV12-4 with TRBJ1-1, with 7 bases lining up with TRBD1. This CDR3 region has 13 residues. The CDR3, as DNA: TGTGTCAGCAGTGCCTCGACAGGGACTGAAGCTTTCTTT. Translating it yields CVSSASTGTEAFF.

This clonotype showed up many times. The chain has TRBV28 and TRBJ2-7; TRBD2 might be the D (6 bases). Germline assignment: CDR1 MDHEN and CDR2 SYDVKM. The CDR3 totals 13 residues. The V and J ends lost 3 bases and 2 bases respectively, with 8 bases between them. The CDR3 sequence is CASSFRGTYEQYF. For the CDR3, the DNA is TGTGCCAGCAGTTTTCGGGGGACCTACGAGCAGTACTTC.

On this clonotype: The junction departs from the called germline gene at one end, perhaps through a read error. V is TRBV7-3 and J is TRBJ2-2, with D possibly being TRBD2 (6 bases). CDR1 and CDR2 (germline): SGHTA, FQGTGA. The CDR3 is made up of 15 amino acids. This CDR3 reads CASRDPGDITWELFF. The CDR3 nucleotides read TGTGCCAGCAGAGATCCGGGAGATATCACCTGGGAGCTGTTTTTT.

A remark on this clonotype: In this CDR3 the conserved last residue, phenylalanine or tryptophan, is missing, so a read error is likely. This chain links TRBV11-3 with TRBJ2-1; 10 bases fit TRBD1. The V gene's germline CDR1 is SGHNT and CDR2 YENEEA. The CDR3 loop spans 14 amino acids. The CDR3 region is CTSSSGQGTDEQFL. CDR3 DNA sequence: TGTACCAGCTCCTCGGGACAGGGGACGGATGAGCAGTTCCTC.

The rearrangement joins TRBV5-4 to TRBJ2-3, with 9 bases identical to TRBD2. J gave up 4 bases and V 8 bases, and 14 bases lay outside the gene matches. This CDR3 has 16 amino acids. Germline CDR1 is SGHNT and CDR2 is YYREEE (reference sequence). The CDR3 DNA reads TGTGCCAGTAGCGGGGGACTGAGGGTGGCGTCAGATACGCAGTATTTT. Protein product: CASSGGLRVASDTQYF.

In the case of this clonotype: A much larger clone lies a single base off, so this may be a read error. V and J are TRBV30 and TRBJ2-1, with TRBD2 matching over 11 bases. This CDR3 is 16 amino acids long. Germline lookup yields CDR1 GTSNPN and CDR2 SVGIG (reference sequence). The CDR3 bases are TGTACCTGGAGTGTGGGTTTACTAGCGGGAGACTCTGAGCAGTTCTTC. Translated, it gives CTWSVGLLAGDSEQFF.

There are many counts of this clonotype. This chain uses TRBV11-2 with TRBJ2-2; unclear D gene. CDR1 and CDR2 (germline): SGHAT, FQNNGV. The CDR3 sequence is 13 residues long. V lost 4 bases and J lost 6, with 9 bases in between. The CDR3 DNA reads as TGTGCCAGCAGCTCAACTAAAGCCGGGGAGCTGTTTTTT. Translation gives CASSSTKAGELFF.

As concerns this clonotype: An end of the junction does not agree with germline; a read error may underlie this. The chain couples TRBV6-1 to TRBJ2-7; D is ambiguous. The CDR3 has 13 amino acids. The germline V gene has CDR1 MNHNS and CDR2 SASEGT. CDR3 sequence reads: CANGPFSPYEQHF. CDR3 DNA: TGTGCCAACGGGCCCTTCAGCCCCTACGAGCAACACTTC.

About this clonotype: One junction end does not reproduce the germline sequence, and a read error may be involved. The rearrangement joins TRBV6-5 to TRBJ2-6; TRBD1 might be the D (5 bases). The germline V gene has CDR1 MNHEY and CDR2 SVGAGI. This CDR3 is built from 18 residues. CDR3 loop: CASSYSLSRGLGANVPTF. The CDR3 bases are TGTGCCAGCAGTTACTCCCTCTCAAGGGGATTAGGGGCCAACGTCCCGACTTTC.

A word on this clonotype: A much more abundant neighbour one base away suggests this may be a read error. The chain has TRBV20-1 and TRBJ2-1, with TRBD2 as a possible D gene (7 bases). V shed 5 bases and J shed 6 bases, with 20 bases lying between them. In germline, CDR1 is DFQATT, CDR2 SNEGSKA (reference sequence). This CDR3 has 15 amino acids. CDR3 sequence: CSAPLGRGASNEQFF. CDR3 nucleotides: TGCAGTGCTCCTCTAGGGAGGGGGGCTAGCAATGAGCAGTTCTTC.

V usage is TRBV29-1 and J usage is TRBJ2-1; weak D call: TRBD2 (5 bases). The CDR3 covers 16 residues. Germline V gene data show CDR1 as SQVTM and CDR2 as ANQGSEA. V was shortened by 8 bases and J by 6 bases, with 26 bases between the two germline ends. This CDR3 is CSLVNGISALLNEQFF. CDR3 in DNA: TGCAGCCTGGTAAACGGGATTAGCGCTCTACTCAATGAGCAGTTCTTC.

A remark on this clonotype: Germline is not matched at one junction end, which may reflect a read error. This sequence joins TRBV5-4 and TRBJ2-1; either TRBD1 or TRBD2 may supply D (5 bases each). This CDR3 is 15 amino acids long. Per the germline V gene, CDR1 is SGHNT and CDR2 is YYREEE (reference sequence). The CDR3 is CASSLSVGVYNEQIF. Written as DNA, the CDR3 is TGTGCCAGCAGCTTGAGTGTGGGGGTTTACAATGAGCAGATCTTC.

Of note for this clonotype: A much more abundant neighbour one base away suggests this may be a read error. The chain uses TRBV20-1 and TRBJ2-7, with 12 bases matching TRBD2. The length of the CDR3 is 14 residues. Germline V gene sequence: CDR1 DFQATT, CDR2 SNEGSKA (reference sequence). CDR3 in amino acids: CSAATGTSGYGQYF. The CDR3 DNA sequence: TGCAGTGCTGCGACCGGGACTAGCGGGTACGGGCAGTACTTC.

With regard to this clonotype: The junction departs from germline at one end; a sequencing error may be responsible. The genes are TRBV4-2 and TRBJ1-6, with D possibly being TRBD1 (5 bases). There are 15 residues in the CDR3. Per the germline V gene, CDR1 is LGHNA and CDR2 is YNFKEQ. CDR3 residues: CASSTRTWGNSPLLF. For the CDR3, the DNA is TGTGCCAGCAGCACCCGGACATGGGGGAATTCACCCCTCCTCTTT.

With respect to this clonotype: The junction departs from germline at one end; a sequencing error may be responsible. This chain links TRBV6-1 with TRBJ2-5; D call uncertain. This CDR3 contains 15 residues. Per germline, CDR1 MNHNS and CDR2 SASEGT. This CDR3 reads CASTEALSVQETQYF. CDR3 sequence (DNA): TGTGCCAGCACTGAAGCGCTTTCAGTACAAGAGACCCAATACTTC.

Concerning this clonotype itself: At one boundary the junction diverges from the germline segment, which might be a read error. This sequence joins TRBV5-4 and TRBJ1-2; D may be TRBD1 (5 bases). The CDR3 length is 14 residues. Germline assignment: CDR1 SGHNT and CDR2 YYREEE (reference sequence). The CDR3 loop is CASTEEQEVYGYTF. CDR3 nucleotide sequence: TGCGCCAGCACGGAGGAACAGGAAGTCTATGGCTACACCTTC.

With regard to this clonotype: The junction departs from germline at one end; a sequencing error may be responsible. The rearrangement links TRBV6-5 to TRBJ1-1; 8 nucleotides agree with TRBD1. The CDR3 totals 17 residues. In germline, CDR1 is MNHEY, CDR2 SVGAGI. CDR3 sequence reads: CASSSPNPTGGGTETFF. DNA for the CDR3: TGTGCCAGCAGTTCGCCTAACCCAACAGGGGGTGGCACTGAAACTTTCTTT.

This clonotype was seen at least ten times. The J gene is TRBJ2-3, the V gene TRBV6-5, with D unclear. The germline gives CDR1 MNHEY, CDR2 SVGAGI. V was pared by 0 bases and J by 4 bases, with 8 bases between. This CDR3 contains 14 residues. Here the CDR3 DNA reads TGTGCCAGCAGTTACTCGATAACAGCAGATACGCAGTATTTT. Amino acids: CASSYSITADTQYF.

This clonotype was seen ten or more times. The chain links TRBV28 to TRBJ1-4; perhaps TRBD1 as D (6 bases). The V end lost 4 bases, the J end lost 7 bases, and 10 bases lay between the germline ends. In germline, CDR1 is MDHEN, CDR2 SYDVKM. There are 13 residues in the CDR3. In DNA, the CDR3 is TGTGCCAGCAGTTACCAGGGGAGTGAAAAACTGTTTTTT. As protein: CASSYQGSEKLFF.

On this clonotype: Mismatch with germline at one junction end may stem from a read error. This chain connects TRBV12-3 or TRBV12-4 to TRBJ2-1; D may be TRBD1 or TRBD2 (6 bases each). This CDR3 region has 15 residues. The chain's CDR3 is CASSFKGGIVNDQFF. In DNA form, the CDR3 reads TGTGCCAGCAGTTTTAAGGGGGGAATAGTCAATGATCAGTTCTTC.

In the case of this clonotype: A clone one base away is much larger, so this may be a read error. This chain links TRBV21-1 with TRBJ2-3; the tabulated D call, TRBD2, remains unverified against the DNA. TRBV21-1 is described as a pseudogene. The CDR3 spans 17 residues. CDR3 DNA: TGTGCCAGGGGGACTTGTAGCGGGAGGAACGATACAGATACGCAGTATTTT. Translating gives CARGTCSGRNDTDTQYF.